This T cell receptor beta chain originates from a study of blood T cells in healthy people across ages. Primed by a sample-barcoded 5' primer and a J-beta primer mix, a second PCR proceeded for about 6 to 11 cycles. Each CDR3 protein is one row after TCRdb ran MiXCR on the 5' RACE reads. This table holds 550,000 to 750,000 distinct CDR3 sequences, under 25% found once. The receptor was isolated from a man between 65 and 79 years old in good health. Sequencing input: blood.

The CDR3 DNA is TGTGCCATCAGTGAGTATAGAGATCAGCCCCAGCATTTT. Protein sequence: CAISEYRDQPQHF. The chain employs TRBV10-3 and TRBJ1-5; no reliable D call. V was pared by 1 base and J by 5 bases, with 6 bases between. The CDR3 totals 13 residues. CDR1 and CDR2 from the germline V gene are ENHRY and SYGVKD.